The source of this TCR beta chain is a study of T cell responses to AZD1222 COVID-19 vaccine. On this clone itself: Its matching antigen is unknown.

Measured with immunoSEQ multiplex PCR; TCRdb has only the in-frame clones, and not every one. This repertoire shows about 200,000 clones, approximately 95% found once; its top ten account for 1%. Study-wide findings and caveats: Scientists sampled the repertoires only once the peak T cell response had passed.

The clonotype was recovered from an adult who received the AZD1222 COVID-19 vaccine. The sequencing used peripheral blood, collected 28 days after the second AZD1222 dose.

The CDR3 loop reads CASSLGQSNGYTF. The CDR3 DNA follows: TGCGCCAGCAGCTTGGGGCAGTCGAATGGCTACACCTTC. This chain joins TRBV5-1 and TRBJ1-2; D gene uncertain. With 0 bases removed from V and 6 bases from J, the gap between germline ends came to 9 bases. The CDR3 is 13 residues long. Germline V lookup: CDR1 SGHRS, CDR2 YFSETQ.